Listed below are T cell receptor beta chains from one sample, sequenced in a study of fetal regulatory T cell absence and autoimmunity. Using immunoSEQ multiplex PCR, the repertoire was profiled, and TCRdb retains in-frame clones only, with some absent. This table has 85,000 to 100,000 clones, 60% to 80% appearing once. Sequences were obtained from pancreas tissue. Source of these receptors: a male donor with IPEX syndrome. Each CDR3 is given with its conserved first and last residue. Each record gives: J gene, V gene, D gene, clone size, CDR3 length, CDR3 protein, CDR3 DNA. D genes are given only for firm matches. Rows may omit the clone size; those that give it use once, few, many or a size class.

TRBJ2-5,TRBV5-1,NA,NA,11,CASSSTETQYF,TGCGCCAGCAGCTCAACAGAGACCCAGTACTTC
TRBJ1-3,TRBV2,NA,few,15,CASSPSGSSGNTIYF,TGTGCCAGCAGCCCATCAGGGAGCTCTGGAAACACCATATATTTT
TRBJ1-4,TRBV7-8,NA,NA,12,CASSLGGGDLFF,TGTGCCAGCAGCCTTGGGGGAGGGGATCTGTTTTTT
TRBJ1-1,TRBV19,TRBD1,NA,17,CASSGPGQGAGSTEAFF,TGTGCCAGTAGTGGGCCGGGACAGGGGGCCGGGAGCACTGAAGCTTTCTTT
TRBJ2-4,TRBV11-2,NA,NA,12,CASSREENIQYF,TGTGCCAGCAGCCGGGAAGAAAACATTCAGTACTTC
TRBJ2-3,TRBV9,TRBD2,NA,15,CASSAGTSGTDTQYF,TGTGCCAGCAGCGCCGGGACTAGCGGCACAGATACGCAGTATTTT
TRBJ1-2,TRBV4-3,NA,NA,14,CASSQDEGEYGYTF,TGCGCCAGCAGCCAAGACGAGGGGGAATATGGCTACACCTTC
TRBJ2-1,TRBV9,NA,NA,13,CASSVDTRNEQFF,TGTGCCAGCAGCGTAGACACCCGAAATGAGCAGTTCTTC
TRBJ1-2,TRBV23-1,NA,NA,10,CASMGGGYTF,TGCGCCAGCATGGGGGGCGGCTACACCTTC
TRBJ2-1,TRBV29-1,TRBD2,NA,12,CSVELGGDEQFF,TGCAGCGTTGAATTGGGAGGGGATGAGCAGTTCTTC
TRBJ1-2,TRBV7-9,TRBD1,few,15,CASSFSGTGGYGYTF,TGTGCCAGCAGCTTCTCCGGGACAGGGGGCTATGGCTACACCTTC
TRBJ1-1,TRBV21-1,NA,once,14,CASSKAGVNTEAFF,TGTGCCAGCAGCAAAGCAGGGGTGAACACTGAAGCTTTCTTT
TRBJ2-2,TRBV18,TRBD2,NA,15,CASSSLAGVSGELFF,TGTGCCAGCTCATCCCTAGCGGGGGTATCCGGGGAGCTGTTTTTT
TRBJ1-4,TRBV7-9,NA,NA,13,CASSFDSNEKLFF,TGTGCCAGCAGCTTCGACAGTAATGAAAAACTGTTTTTT
TRBJ2-4,TRBV6-6,NA,NA,11,CASSPKDIQYF,TGTGCCAGCAGCCCAAAGGACATTCAGTACTTC
TRBJ1-2,TRBV9,NA,once,17,CASSALPLATANYGYTF,TGTGCCAGCAGCGCGCTCCCCCTAGCAACAGCTAACTATGGCTACACCTTC
TRBJ2-6,TRBV18,TRBD2,NA,19,CASSPSLAGESSGANVLTF,TGTGCCAGCTCACCATCACTAGCGGGGGAAAGTTCTGGGGCCAACGTCCTGACTTTC
TRBJ1-2,TRBV9,NA,NA,13,CASSDEMGDGYTF,TGTGCCAGCAGCGATGAGATGGGGGATGGCTACACCTTC
TRBJ1-1,TRBV14,NA,NA,16,CASSQDPNRKNTEAFF,TGTGCCAGCAGCCAAGATCCCAACAGAAAGAACACTGAAGCTTTCTTT
TRBJ1-2,TRBV6-5,NA,NA,14,CASSQQSWGGLYTF,TGTGCCAGCAGTCAACAATCATGGGGCGGCCTCTACACCTTC
TRBJ2-2,TRBV6-5,NA,few,15,CASSRMGAWAGELFF,TGTGCCAGCAGTAGAATGGGAGCGTGGGCCGGGGAGCTGTTTTTT
TRBJ1-2,TRBV4-1,TRBD1,few,15,CASSQPRQGSRGYTF,TGCGCCAGCAGCCAACCTAGACAGGGATCGCGGGGCTACACCTTC
TRBJ1-1,TRBV4-1,NA,few,14,CASSQLGPDTEAFF,TGCGCCAGCAGCCAACTTGGACCGGACACTGAAGCTTTCTTT
TRBJ1-2,TRBV6-1,NA,once,14,CASSAPEGGRGYTF,TGTGCCAGCAGTGCCCCGGAGGGGGGCAGGGGCTACACCTTC
TRBJ1-2,TRBV10-3,TRBD1,few,14,CAIRTLDRPYGYTF,TGTGCCATCAGGACTTTGGACAGGCCCTATGGCTACACCTTC
TRBJ1-1,TRBV18,TRBD1,NA,16,CASSPVRDRGLTEAFF,TGTGCCAGCTCACCCGTCCGGGACAGGGGGCTCACTGAAGCTTTCTTT
TRBJ2-7,TRBV18,TRBD1,NA,14,CASSPGQGFYEQYF,TGTGCCAGCTCACCGGGACAGGGTTTCTACGAGCAGTACTTC
TRBJ1-2,TRBV6-5,TRBD1,NA,15,CASSYLGDRLYGYTF,TGTGCCAGCAGTTACTTAGGGGACAGGCTATATGGCTACACCTTC
TRBJ1-3,TRBV7-2,NA,NA,12,CASSLHRNTIYF,TGTGCCAGCAGCTTACACCGGAACACCATATATTTT